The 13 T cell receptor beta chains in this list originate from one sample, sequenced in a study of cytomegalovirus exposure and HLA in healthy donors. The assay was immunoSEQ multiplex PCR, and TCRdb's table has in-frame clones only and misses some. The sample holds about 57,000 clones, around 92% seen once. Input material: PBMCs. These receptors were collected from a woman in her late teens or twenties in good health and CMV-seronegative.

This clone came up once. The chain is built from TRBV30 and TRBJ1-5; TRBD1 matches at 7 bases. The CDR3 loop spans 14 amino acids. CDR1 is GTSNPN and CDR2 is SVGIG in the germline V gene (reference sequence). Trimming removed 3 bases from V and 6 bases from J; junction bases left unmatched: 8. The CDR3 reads CAWSTTGAGQPQHF. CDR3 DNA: TGTGCCTGGAGCACTACAGGGGCGGGTCAGCCCCAGCATTTT.

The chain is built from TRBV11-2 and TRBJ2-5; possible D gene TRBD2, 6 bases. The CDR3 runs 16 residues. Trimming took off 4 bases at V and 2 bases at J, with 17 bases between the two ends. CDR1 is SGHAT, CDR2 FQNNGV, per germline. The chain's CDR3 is CASSSPPGTAQETQYF. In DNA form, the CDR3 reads TGTGCCAGCAGCTCTCCCCCAGGGACTGCTCAAGAGACCCAGTACTTC.

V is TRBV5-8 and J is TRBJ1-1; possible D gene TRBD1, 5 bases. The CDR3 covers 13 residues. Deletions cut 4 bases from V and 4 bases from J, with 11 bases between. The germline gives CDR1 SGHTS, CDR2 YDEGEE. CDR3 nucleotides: TGTGCCAGCAGCCCAGGGTATATCACTGAAGCTTTCTTT. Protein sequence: CASSPGYITEAFF.

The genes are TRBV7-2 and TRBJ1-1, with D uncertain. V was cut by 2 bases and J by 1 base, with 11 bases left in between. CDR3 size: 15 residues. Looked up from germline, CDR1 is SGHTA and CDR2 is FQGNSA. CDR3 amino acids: CASSLFGGENTEAFF. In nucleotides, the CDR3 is TGTGCCAGCAGCTTATTCGGAGGAGAGAACACTGAAGCTTTCTTT.

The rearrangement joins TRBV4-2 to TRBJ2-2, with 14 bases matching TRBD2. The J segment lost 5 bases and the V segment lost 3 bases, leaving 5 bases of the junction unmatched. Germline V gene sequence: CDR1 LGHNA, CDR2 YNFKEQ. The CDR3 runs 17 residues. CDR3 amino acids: CASSHGLAGGGTGELFF. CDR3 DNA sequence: TGTGCCAGCAGCCACGGACTAGCGGGAGGAGGAACCGGGGAGCTGTTTTTT.

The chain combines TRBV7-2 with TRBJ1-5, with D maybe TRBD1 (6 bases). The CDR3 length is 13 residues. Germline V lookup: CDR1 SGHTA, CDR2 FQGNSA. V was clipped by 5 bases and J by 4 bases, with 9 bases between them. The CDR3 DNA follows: TGTGCCAGCAGCGCGGACAGAAATCAGCCCCAGCATTTT. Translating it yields CASSADRNQPQHF.

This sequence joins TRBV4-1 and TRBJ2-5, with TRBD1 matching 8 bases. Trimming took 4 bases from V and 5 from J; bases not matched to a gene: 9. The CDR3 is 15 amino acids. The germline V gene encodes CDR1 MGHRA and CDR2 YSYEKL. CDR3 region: CASSPGQGLGETQYF. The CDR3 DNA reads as TGCGCCAGCAGCCCCGGACAGGGCTTAGGGGAGACCCAGTACTTC.

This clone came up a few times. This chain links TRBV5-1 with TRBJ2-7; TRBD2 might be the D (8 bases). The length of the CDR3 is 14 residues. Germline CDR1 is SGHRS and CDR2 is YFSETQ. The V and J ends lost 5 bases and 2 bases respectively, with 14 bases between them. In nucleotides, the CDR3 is TGCGCCAGCAGTAGCGGGACAGAACCCTACGAGCAGTACTTC. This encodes CASSSGTEPYEQYF.

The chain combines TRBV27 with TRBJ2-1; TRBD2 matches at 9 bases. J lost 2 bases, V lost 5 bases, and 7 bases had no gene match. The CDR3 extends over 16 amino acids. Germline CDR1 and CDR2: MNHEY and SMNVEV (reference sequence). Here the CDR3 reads CASSLSGRYTYNEQFF. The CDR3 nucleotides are TGTGCCAGCAGTCTGAGCGGGAGGTATACCTACAATGAGCAGTTCTTC.

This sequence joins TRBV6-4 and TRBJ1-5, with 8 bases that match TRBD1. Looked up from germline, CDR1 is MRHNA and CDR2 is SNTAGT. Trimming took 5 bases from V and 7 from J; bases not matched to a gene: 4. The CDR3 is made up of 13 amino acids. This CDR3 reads CASSYDRGQPQHF. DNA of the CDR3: TGTGCCAGCAGTTACGACAGGGGCCAGCCCCAGCATTTT.

The CDR3 loop is CASSLVWVAGDNEQFF. The CDR3 DNA sequence: TGTGCCAGCAGTTTGGTCTGGGTAGCGGGGGACAATGAGCAGTTCTTC. The chain links TRBV27 to TRBJ2-1; 9 bases line up with TRBD2. The J segment lost 5 bases and the V segment lost 3 bases, leaving 8 bases of the junction unmatched. Germline assignment: CDR1 MNHEY and CDR2 SMNVEV (reference sequence). The CDR3 has 16 residues.

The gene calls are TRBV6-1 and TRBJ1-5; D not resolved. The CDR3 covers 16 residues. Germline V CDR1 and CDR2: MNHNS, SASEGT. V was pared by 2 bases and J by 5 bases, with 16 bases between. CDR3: CASSERSREYDQPQHF. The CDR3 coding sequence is TGTGCCAGCAGTGAAAGGAGTCGGGAATATGATCAGCCCCAGCATTTT.

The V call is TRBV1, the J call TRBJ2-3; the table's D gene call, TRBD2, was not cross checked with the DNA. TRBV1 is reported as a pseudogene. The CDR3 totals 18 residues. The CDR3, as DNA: TGCACCAGCAGCCAAGACCCCCTAGCGGGGGGGCCCCAAGATACGCAGTATTTT. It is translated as CTSSQDPLAGGPQDTQYF.